This T cell receptor beta chain came from a study of cytomegalovirus exposure and HLA in healthy donors. Study-level findings and limits: There was a cluster of highly shared sequence variants that was likely a sequencing artifact. CMV antigen specificity of a few CMV-associated chains was confirmed in vitro.

CDR1 is MDHEN, CDR2 SYDVKM, per germline. This CDR3 region has 14 residues. Unmatched junction bases numbered 6, after V lost 6 bases and J lost 7 bases. A remark on this clone: Its antigen is undetermined.

The PCR had 60 Vbeta and 13 Jbeta primers. Assay: immunoSEQ multiplex PCR; the TCRdb copy retains only in-frame clones and omits some. The profile covers under 250,000 clones, with 79% appearing a single time and about 1.5% taken by the ten largest. Material for sequencing was PBMCs. The receptor was isolated from a man aged 45-60 years in good health and CMV-seronegative. The chain is built from TRBV28 and TRBJ2-1, with 10 nucleotides matching TRBD2. The CDR3 coding sequence is TGTGCCAGCAGGGACACTAGCGGGAATAATGAGCAGTTCTTC. Translation: CASRDTSGNNEQFF.